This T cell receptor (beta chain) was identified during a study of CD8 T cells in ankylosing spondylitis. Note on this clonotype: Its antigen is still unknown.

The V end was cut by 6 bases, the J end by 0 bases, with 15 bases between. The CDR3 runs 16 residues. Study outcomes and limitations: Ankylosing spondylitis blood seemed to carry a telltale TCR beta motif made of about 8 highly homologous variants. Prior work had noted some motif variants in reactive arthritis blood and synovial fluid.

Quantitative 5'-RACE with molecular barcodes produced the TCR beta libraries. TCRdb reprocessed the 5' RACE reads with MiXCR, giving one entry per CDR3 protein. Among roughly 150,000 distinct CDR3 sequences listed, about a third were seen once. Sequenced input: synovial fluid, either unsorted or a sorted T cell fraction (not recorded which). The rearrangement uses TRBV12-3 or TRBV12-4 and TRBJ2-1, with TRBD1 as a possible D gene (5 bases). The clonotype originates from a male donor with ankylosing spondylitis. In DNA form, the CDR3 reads TGTGCCAGCAGACCACCGGACACGAGCTCCTACAATGAGCAGTTCTTC. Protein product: CASRPPDTSSYNEQFF.